The entry that follows covers one TCR beta chain sequence. Its antigen is not identified. Deletions cut 7 bases from V and 1 base from J, with 16 bases between. The CDR3 spans 15 residues. These data are taken from a study of tumor and adjacent non-tumor tissue in lung cancer. Study context: The cohort had about a dozen adenocarcinoma, 2 squamous cell and 1 small cell patients.

The template was RNA from unsorted bulk tissue. Between August and November 2014, newly diagnosed, chemotherapy-naive lung cancer patients underwent thoracic surgery in China. Study results and limitations: Tumor TCR diversity, when higher, was linked to shorter survival. Tumor repertoires had a smaller top 100 clone share than normal lung.

The library came from three nested PCR rounds adapted from ARM-PCR protocols. TCRdb analysed the multiplex PCR reads with MiXCR anew, one entry per CDR3 protein. In the table there are roughly 220,000 distinct CDR3 sequences, 71% of which are singletons. This sequence joins TRBV12-3 or TRBV12-4 and TRBJ1-1, with unresolved D. The sequenced sample was lung tumor tissue. The TCR originated in a man in his sixties with non-small cell lung cancer. For the CDR3, the DNA is TGTGCCAGCACACCCCGGACGGGAGGGAACACTGAAGCTTTCTTT. Translated, it gives CASTPRTGGNTEAFF.